The 8 T cell receptor beta chains listed next were all sequenced from one sample in a study of T cells after yellow fever vaccination. TCRdb processed the 5' RACE reads anew with MiXCR; each CDR3 protein has one entry. The sample carries around 310,000 distinct CDR3 sequences, 3.5% to 4.5% recorded once. Sequences were derived from PBMCs, sampled 15 days after the yellow fever booster vaccination. These receptors all stem from a young man who received the YFV17D yellow fever vaccine.

This clonotype was found a few times. The chain uses TRBV18 and TRBJ2-3, with 8 bases lining up with TRBD2. The CDR3 covers 16 residues. V trimming: 3 bases; J trimming: 1 base; junction bases outside the gene matches: 6. Germline V gene lookup returns CDR1 KGHSH and CDR2 LQKENI. The DNA of the CDR3 is TGTGCCAGCTCACCCCCTGCGGGGGGCGGCACAGATACGCAGTATTTT. Translating gives CASSPPAGGGTDTQYF.

CDR3 DNA sequence: TGCAGTGCCGGCCGGGACGTCGCGGTAACGCAGTATTTT. Residues: CSAGRDVAVTQYF. The V and J genes are TRBV20-1 and TRBJ2-3; D tentatively fits TRBD1 or TRBD2 (5 bases each). There are 13 residues in the CDR3. V gave up 6 bases and J gave up 9 bases, with 19 bases separating them. Per the germline V gene, CDR1 is DFQATT and CDR2 is SNEGSKA (reference sequence).

This clonotype was observed a handful of times. The chain is built from TRBV5-1 and TRBJ2-7; D might be TRBD1 (6 bases). The V gene's germline CDR1 is SGHRS and CDR2 YFSETQ. Trimming took off 0 bases at V and 2 bases at J, with 9 bases between the two ends. The CDR3 contains 14 residues. The CDR3 here is CASSLGTETYEQYV. In DNA, the CDR3 is TGCGCCAGCAGCTTGGGGACAGAAACCTACGAGCAGTACGTC.

This clonotype was observed at least ten times. The chain has TRBV5-1 and TRBJ1-1; no definite D call. CDR1 and CDR2 (germline): SGHRS, YFSETQ. CDR3 size: 13 residues. The germline V and J ends were trimmed by 1 base and 1 base, with 5 bases remaining between them. For the CDR3, the DNA is TGCGCCAGCAGCTTGTATTCGAACACTGAAGCTTTCTTT. Translated: CASSLYSNTEAFF.

As regards this clonotype: A clone one base away is much larger, so this may be a read error. This chain uses TRBV3-1 with TRBJ2-2; possible D gene TRBD2, 7 bases. The CDR3 spans 16 residues. Germline V gene lookup returns CDR1 LGHDT and CDR2 YNNKEL (reference sequence). V gave up 4 bases and J gave up 4 bases, with 16 bases separating them. In nucleotides, the CDR3 is TGTGCCAGCAGCCTCCCGGGGGGCCCGATCACCGGGGAGCTGTTTTTT. The encoded protein is CASSLPGGPITGELFF.

This clonotype was observed at least ten times. DNA of the CDR3: TGTGCCAGCAGTTTCGGGGAAGAGACCCAGTACTTC. Translating gives CASSFGEETQYF. The V call is TRBV6-1, the J call TRBJ2-5, with a tentative D call TRBD2 (5 bases). CDR1 and CDR2 (germline): MNHNS, SASEGT. The CDR3 is made up of 12 amino acids. V was pared by 5 bases and J by 3 bases, with 7 bases between.

This clonotype has a handful of counts. This rearrangement joins TRBV20-1 to TRBJ2-6, with D unresolved. Trimming stripped 1 base from V and 4 bases from J, with 14 bases between. The CDR3 is 16 residues long. CDR1 DFQATT and CDR2 SNEGSKA come from the germline V gene (reference sequence). In DNA form, the CDR3 reads TGCAGTGCTAGAGCGGTAGAAGGTTCGGGGGCCAACGTCCTGACTTTC. Residues: CSARAVEGSGANVLTF.

This clonotype was counted ten times or more. The chain joins TRBV5-6 to TRBJ1-1; maybe TRBD1 (6 bases). The CDR3 is made up of 11 amino acids. Trimming removed 4 bases from V and 8 bases from J, with 9 bases in between. Per the germline V gene, CDR1 is SGHDT and CDR2 is YYEEEE. CDR3 in amino acids: CASSRGPEAFF. CDR3 bases: TGTGCCAGCAGCCGGGGGCCCGAAGCTTTCTTT.